Below are 20 T cell receptor beta chains sequenced from a single sample in a study of early T cells in non-severe SARS-CoV-2 infection. TCRdb redid the calling of the 5' RACE reads with MiXCR, one entry per CDR3 protein. The data contain about 83,000 distinct CDR3 sequences, roughly an eighth of them singletons. Sequenced sample: whole blood. The receptors derive from an adult who was a healthcare worker with PCR-confirmed SARS-CoV-2 infection or an uninfected control (not recorded which).

The chain recombines TRBV5-4 with TRBJ2-7, with D tentatively TRBD1 (6 bases). This CDR3 is built from 14 residues. The germline V and J ends were trimmed by 5 bases and 0 bases, with 12 bases remaining between them. Germline V gene sequence: CDR1 SGHNT, CDR2 YYREEE (reference sequence). CDR3 nucleotide sequence: TGTGCCAGCAGTTCGGACAGCCTCTCCTACGAGCAGTACTTC. It is translated as CASSSDSLSYEQYF.

This clonotype came up a few times. The chain couples TRBV20-1 to TRBJ2-7, with TRBD2 matching over 9 bases. The CDR3 has 16 amino acids. Trimming cost V 1 base and J 2 bases; bases outside gene matches: 9. The germline V gene encodes CDR1 DFQATT and CDR2 SNEGSKA (reference sequence). CDR3: CSARVVSSGVAYEQYF. CDR3 nucleotides: TGCAGTGCTAGAGTGGTGTCTAGCGGGGTGGCCTACGAGCAGTACTTC.

This clonotype was seen more than once but under ten times. This chain joins TRBV29-1 and TRBJ2-3; 11 bases map to TRBD2. Germline V gene data show CDR1 as SQVTM and CDR2 as ANQGSEA. Trimming removed 7 bases from V and 3 bases from J; junction bases left unmatched: 9. The CDR3 consists of 15 residues. The chain's CDR3 is CSGLAGTRSTDTQYF. The CDR3 DNA reads TGCAGCGGACTAGCGGGGACAAGGTCGACAGATACGCAGTATTTT.

With regard to this clonotype: Compared with germline, one end of the junction differs, possibly owing to a read error. V is TRBV20-1 and J is TRBJ2-5, with D tentatively TRBD2 (5 bases). CDR3 length: 15 amino acids. Germline CDR1 DFQATT, CDR2 SNEGSKA (reference sequence). The CDR3 DNA sequence: TGCAGTGCCAATCTCCCCTTCGCGGGCCAAGAGATCCAGTACTTC. It codes for CSANLPFAGQEIQYF.

This clonotype was picked up many times. The chain joins TRBV11-3 to TRBJ2-1; TRBD1 agrees at 9 bases. The V gene end was trimmed by 5 bases and the J gene end by 15 bases; junction bases not matched to a gene: 8. The CDR3 has 12 residues. The germline V gene has CDR1 SGHNT and CDR2 YENEEA. The CDR3 region has the DNA TGTGCCAGCAGCCACGCAGGACAGGGGATGTTCTTC. The encoded protein is CASSHAGQGMFF.

J is TRBJ1-1 and V is TRBV30; D ambiguous. The germline V gene encodes CDR1 GTSNPN and CDR2 SVGIG (reference sequence). V was clipped by 2 bases and J by 1 base, with 8 bases between them. There are 13 residues in the CDR3. The CDR3 loop is CAWSTSRNTEAFF. The CDR3 nucleotides are TGTGCCTGGAGTACAAGTAGGAACACTGAAGCTTTCTTT.

Ten or more counts support this clonotype. This chain connects TRBV10-3 to TRBJ2-4; D unresolved. Per germline, CDR1 ENHRY and CDR2 SYGVKD. This CDR3 comprises 17 residues. With 0 bases removed from V and 0 bases from J, the gap between germline ends came to 12 bases. CDR3 coding DNA: TGTGCCATCAGTGAGTCACCCCAAGGGTTAGCCAAAAACATTCAGTACTTC. This codes for CAISESPQGLAKNIQYF.

This clonotype was seen more than once but under ten times. The genes are TRBV10-2 and TRBJ2-2, with 11 bases that match TRBD2. V was pared by 7 bases and J by 2 bases, with 6 bases of the junction left unmatched. The CDR3 totals 16 residues. Germline V gene sequence: CDR1 WSHSY, CDR2 SAAADI. The CDR3 here is CASTKTSGTNTGELFF. CDR3 DNA sequence: TGCGCCAGCACCAAGACTAGCGGGACCAACACCGGGGAGCTGTTTTTT.

CDR3 sequence: CASSQDLRNPYGYTF. The DNA of the CDR3 is TGTGCCAGCAGCCAAGATTTGCGCAACCCTTATGGCTACACCTTC. The V call is TRBV3-1, the J call TRBJ1-2; D not resolved. This CDR3 region has 15 residues. Germline-derived CDR1 and CDR2 are LGHDT and YNNKEL (reference sequence). Trimming removed 0 bases at V and 5 bases at J, with 13 bases between.

This clonotype showed up many times. The chain uses TRBV7-2 and TRBJ2-7, with D uncertain. The CDR3 is 14 amino acids. V was trimmed by 1 base and J by 0 bases, leaving 7 bases between them. Germline V gives CDR1 SGHTA, CDR2 FQGNSA. The CDR3 reads CASSLGVPSYEQYF. CDR3 DNA: TGTGCCAGCAGCTTAGGTGTCCCCTCCTACGAGCAGTACTTC.

This chain connects TRBV6-1 to TRBJ2-7; D may be TRBD2 (6 bases). V lost 7 bases and J lost 3, with 16 bases in between. The CDR3 loop spans 14 amino acids. Germline assignment: CDR1 MNHNS and CDR2 SASEGT. The CDR3 sequence: CASTTGTEGYEQYF. CDR3 DNA sequence: TGTGCCAGCACTACCGGGACGGAGGGCTACGAGCAGTACTTC.

This clonotype was observed a handful of times. The V call is TRBV19, the J call TRBJ2-6; TRBD1 agrees at 7 bases. Germline V gene data show CDR1 as LNHDA and CDR2 as SQIVND (reference sequence). The trim removed 5 bases at V and 0 bases at J, leaving 4 bases unmatched. The CDR3 consists of 16 residues. The CDR3 nucleotides read TGTGCCAGTAGTTCCGGGACAGACTCTGGGGCCAACGTCCTGACTTTC. It encodes CASSSGTDSGANVLTF. The full variable domain, rest sourced from reference TRBV19 and TRBJ2-6, is DGGITQSPKYLFRKEGQNVTLSCEQNLNHDAMYWYRQDPGQGLRLIYYSQIVNDFQKGDIAEGYSVSREKKESFPLTVTSAQKNPTAFYLCASSSGTDSGANVLTFGAGSRLTVL.

This chain links TRBV29-1 with TRBJ1-1, with a weak D call TRBD1 (5 bases). V was trimmed by 0 bases and J by 1 base, leaving 21 bases between them. The CDR3 is made up of 18 amino acids. The germline V gene encodes CDR1 SQVTM and CDR2 ANQGSEA. CDR3 in amino acids: CSVEDPQGGGLRNTEAFF. DNA for the CDR3: TGCAGCGTTGAAGATCCTCAAGGCGGGGGACTTAGGAACACTGAAGCTTTCTTT. The entire variable domain, with the rest obtained from reference TRBV29-1 and TRBJ1-1, is as follows: SAVISQKPSRDICQRGTSLTIQCQVDSQVTMMFWYRQQPGQSLTLIATANQGSEATYESGFVIDKFPISRPNLTFSTLTVSNMSPEDSSIYLCSVEDPQGGGLRNTEAFFGQGTRLTVV.

This clonotype has ten or more counts. The V and J genes are TRBV28 and TRBJ1-5; D is ambiguous. Germline V CDR1 and CDR2: MDHEN, SYDVKM. This CDR3 comprises 15 residues. Trimming removed 3 bases from V and 0 bases from J, with 9 bases in between. The CDR3 coding sequence is TGTGCCAGCAGTTTTCAACAAGGTAGCAATCAGCCCCAGCATTTT. Its translation: CASSFQQGSNQPQHF. Full variable domain (remainder filled in from reference TRBV28 and TRBJ1-5): DVKVTQSSRYLVKRTGEKVFLECVQDMDHENMFWYRQDPGLGLRLIYFSYDVKMKEKGDIPEGYSVSREKKERFSLILESASTNQTSMYLCASSFQQGSNQPQHFGDGTRLSIL.

A word on this clonotype: At one of its ends the junction is not consistent with the germline gene, which may arise from a read error. The rearrangement joins TRBV2 to TRBJ1-5, with D uncertain. The CDR3 is 13 residues long. Germline-derived CDR1 and CDR2 are SNHLY and FYNNEI. As DNA, the CDR3 is TGTGCCAGCAGGGAAGACGGGTATCAGCCCCAGCATTTT. Amino acids: CASREDGYQPQHF.

The chain has TRBV7-9 and TRBJ1-5, with D unresolved. CDR3 length: 12 residues. CDR1 and CDR2 from the germline V gene are SEHNR and FQNEAQ (reference sequence). Trimming took off 11 bases at V and 7 bases at J, with 15 bases between the two ends. In DNA form, the CDR3 reads TGTGCCTCGTCCGATGGGCGGCAGCCCCAGCATTTT. The encoded protein is CASSDGRQPQHF.

This clonotype has ten or more counts. The J gene is TRBJ2-3, the V gene TRBV20-1, with D unresolved. CDR1 is DFQATT, CDR2 SNEGSKA, per germline (reference sequence). The CDR3 sequence is 14 residues long. With 3 bases removed from V and 0 bases from J, the gap between germline ends came to 10 bases. The CDR3 DNA reads as TGCAGTGCTAGGGGCTCGACTAGCACAGATACGCAGTATTTT. The encoded protein is CSARGSTSTDTQYF.

This clonotype showed up just a few times. As DNA, the CDR3 is TGTGCCAGCAGCCGCCGGGACAGGGGGCGGGAGGATGGCTACACCTTC. Translation gives CASSRRDRGREDGYTF. V usage is TRBV7-8 and J usage is TRBJ1-2, with 12 bases lining up with TRBD1. The CDR3 loop spans 16 amino acids. Trimming at V came to 5 bases and at J to 6 bases, leaving 10 bases not matched to a gene. CDR1 SGHVS and CDR2 FQNEAQ come from the germline V gene. The full variable domain, with the rest looked up from reference TRBV7-8 and TRBJ1-2, is GAGVSQSPRYKVAKRGQDVALRCDPISGHVSLFWYQQALGQGPEFLTYFQNEAQLDKSGLPSDRFFAERPEGSVSTLKIQRTQQEDSAVYLCASSRRDRGREDGYTFGSGTRLTVV.

This clonotype has more than one count but fewer than ten. The chain couples TRBV3-1 to TRBJ2-7; TRBD2 aligns across 13 bases. There are 17 residues in the CDR3. The V gene end was trimmed by 2 bases and the J gene end by 4 bases; junction bases not matched to a gene: 8. Looked up from germline, CDR1 is LGHDT and CDR2 is YNNKEL (reference sequence). CDR3 nucleotides: TGTGCCAGCAGCCAATTCCCCGGACTAGCGGGAGCTTACGAGCAGTACTTC. Translating it yields CASSQFPGLAGAYEQYF.

Written as DNA, the CDR3 is TGTGCCAGCAGTTATTGGGACCAACGAGATGGCTACACCTTC. Protein sequence: CASSYWDQRDGYTF. The rearrangement links TRBV6-5 to TRBJ1-2; maybe TRBD1 (5 bases). The V gene lost 3 bases and the J gene lost 6 bases, with 14 bases spanning the gap. CDR1 and CDR2 from the germline V gene are MNHEY and SVGAGI. CDR3 length: 14 amino acids.